This T cell receptor beta chain was observed in a study of T cell changes during pregnancy in multiple sclerosis. The assay was immunoSEQ multiplex PCR, and TCRdb's table has in-frame clones only and misses some. The repertoire holds tens of thousands of clones, 85% to 95% seen once, with roughly 3% in the top ten. The source material was CD8+ T cells from peripheral blood mononuclear cells, sampled in the third trimester of pregnancy. This receptor was identified in a female donor in good health, enrolled as a control in a pregnancy study.

The CDR3 bases are TGTGCCAGCGGCCGCCGAGGTTTACAAGAGACCCAGTACTTC. This codes for CASGRRGLQETQYF. The chain links TRBV6-5 to TRBJ2-5; D is unclear. CDR1 and CDR2 from the germline V gene are MNHEY and SVGAGI. The CDR3 sequence is 14 residues long. Trimming took off 8 bases at V and 2 bases at J, with 15 bases between the two ends.